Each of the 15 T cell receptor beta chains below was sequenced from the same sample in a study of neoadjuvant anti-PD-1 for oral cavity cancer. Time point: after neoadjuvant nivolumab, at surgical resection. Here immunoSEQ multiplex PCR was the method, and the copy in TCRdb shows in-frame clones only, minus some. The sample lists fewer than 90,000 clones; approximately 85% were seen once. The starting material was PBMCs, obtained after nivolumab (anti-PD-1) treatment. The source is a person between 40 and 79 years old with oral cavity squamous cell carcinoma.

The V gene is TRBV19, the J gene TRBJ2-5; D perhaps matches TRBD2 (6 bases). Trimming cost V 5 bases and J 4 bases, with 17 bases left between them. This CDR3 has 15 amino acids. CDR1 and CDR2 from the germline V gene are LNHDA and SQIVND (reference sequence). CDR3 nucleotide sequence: TGTGCCAGTAGTCGGTCGGGCCAGGGAGGAGAGACCCAGTACTTC. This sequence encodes CASSRSGQGGETQYF.

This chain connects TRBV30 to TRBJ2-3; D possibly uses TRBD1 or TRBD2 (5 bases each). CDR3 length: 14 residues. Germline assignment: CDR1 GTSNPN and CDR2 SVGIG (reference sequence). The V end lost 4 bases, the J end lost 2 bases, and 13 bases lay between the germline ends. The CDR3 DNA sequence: TGTGCCTGGACGGGACCTGGACTCACAGATACGCAGTATTTT. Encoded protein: CAWTGPGLTDTQYF.

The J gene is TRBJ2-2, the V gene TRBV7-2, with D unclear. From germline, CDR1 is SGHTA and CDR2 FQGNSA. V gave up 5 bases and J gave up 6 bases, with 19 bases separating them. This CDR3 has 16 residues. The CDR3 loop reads CASSPTLGWAAGELFF. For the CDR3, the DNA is TGTGCCAGCAGCCCCACTCTCGGCTGGGCGGCCGGGGAGCTGTTTTTT. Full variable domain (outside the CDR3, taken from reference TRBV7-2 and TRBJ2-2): GAGVSQSPSNKVTEKGKDVELRCDPISGHTALYWYRQSLGQGLEFLIYFQGNSAPDKSGLPSDRFSAERTGGSVSTLTIQRTQQEDSAVYLCASSPTLGWAAGELFFGEGSRLTVL.

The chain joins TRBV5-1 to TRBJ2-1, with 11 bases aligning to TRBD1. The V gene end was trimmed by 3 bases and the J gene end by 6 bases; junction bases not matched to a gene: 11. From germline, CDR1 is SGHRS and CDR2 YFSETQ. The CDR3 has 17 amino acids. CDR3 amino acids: CASSSTRPGTGGNEQFF. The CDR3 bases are TGCGCCAGCAGCTCGACAAGACCCGGGACAGGGGGCAATGAGCAGTTCTTC.

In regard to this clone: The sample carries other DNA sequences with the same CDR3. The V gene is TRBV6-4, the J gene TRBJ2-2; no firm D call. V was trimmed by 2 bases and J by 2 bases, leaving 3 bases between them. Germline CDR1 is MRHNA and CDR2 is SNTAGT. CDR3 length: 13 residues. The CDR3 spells CASSDKNTGELFF. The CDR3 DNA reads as TGTGCCAGCAGTGACAAAAACACCGGGGAGCTGTTTTTT.

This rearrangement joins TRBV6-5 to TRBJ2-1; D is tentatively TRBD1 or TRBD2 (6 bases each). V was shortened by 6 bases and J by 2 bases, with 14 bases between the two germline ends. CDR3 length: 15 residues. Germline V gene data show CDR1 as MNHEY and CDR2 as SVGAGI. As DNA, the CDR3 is TGTGCCAGCAGCACCGGGGGCATGACCTACAATGAGCAGTTCTTC. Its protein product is CASSTGGMTYNEQFF.

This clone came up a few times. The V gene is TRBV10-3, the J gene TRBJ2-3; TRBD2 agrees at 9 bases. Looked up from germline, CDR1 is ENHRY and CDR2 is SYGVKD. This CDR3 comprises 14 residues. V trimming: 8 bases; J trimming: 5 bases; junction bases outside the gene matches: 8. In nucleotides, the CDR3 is TGTGCCATCGGGGCGGGAGGGCCACGAGATACGCAGTATTTT. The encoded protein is CAIGAGGPRDTQYF.

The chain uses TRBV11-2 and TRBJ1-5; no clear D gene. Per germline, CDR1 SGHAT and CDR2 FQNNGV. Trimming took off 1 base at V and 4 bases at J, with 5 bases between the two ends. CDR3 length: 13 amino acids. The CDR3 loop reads CASSLGQNQPQHF. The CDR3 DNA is TGTGCCAGCAGCTTAGGTCAGAATCAGCCCCAGCATTTT.

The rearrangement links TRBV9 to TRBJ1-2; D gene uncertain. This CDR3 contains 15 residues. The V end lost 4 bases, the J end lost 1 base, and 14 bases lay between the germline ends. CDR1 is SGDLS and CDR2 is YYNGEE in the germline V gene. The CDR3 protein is CASSPAQIFNYGYTF. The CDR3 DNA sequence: TGTGCCAGCAGCCCAGCGCAGATTTTTAACTATGGCTACACCTTC.

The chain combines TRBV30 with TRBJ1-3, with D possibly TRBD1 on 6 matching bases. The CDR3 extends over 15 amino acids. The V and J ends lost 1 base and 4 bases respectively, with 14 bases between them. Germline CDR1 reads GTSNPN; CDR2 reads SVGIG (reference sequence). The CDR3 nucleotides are TGTGCCTGGAGTGGGACAGCGTTAGGAGGAAACACCATATATTTT. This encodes CAWSGTALGGNTIYF. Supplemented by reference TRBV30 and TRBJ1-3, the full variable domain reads SQTIHQWPATLVQPVGSPLSLECTVEGTSNPNLYWYRQAAGRGLQLLFYSVGIGQISSEVPQNLSASRPQDRQFILSSKKLLLSDSGFYLCAWSGTALGGNTIYFGEGSWLTVV.

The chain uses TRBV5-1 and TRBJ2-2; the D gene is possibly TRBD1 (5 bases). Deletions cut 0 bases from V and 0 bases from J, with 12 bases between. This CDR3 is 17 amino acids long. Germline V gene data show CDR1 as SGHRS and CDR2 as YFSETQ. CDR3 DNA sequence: TGCGCCAGCAGCTTGGTAGGGGCGGCACCGAACACCGGGGAGCTGTTTTTT. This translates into CASSLVGAAPNTGELFF. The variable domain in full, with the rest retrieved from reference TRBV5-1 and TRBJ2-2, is KAGVTQTPRYLIKTRGQQVTLSCSPISGHRSVSWYQQTPGQGLQFLFEYFSETQRNKGNFPGRFSGRQFSNSRSEMNVSTLELGDSALYLCASSLVGAAPNTGELFFGEGSRLTVL.

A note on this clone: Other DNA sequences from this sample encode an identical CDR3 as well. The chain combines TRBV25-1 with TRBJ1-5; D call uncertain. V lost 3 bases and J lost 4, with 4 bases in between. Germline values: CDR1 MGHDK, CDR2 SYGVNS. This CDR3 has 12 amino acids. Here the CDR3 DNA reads TGTGCCAGCAGTGAGGGAAATCAGCCCCAGCATTTT. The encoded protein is CASSEGNQPQHF.

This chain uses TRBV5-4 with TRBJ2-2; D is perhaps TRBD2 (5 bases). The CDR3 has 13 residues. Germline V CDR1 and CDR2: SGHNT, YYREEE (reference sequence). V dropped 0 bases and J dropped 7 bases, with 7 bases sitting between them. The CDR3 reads CASSLVGVGELFF. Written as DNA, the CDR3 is TGTGCCAGCAGCTTGGTCGGGGTCGGGGAGCTGTTTTTT. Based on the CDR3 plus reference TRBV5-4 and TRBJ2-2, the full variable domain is ETGVTQSPTHLIKTRGQQVTLRCSSQSGHNTVSWYQQALGQGPQFIFQYYREEENGRGNFPPRFSGLQFPNYSSELNVNALELDDSALYLCASSLVGVGELFFGEGSRLTVL.

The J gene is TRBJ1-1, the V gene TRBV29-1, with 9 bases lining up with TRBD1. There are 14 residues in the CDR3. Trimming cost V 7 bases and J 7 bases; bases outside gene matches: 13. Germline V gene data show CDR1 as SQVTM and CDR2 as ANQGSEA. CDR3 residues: CSGQPGQGGGEAFF. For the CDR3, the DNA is TGCAGCGGTCAGCCGGGACAGGGCGGCGGTGAAGCTTTCTTT.

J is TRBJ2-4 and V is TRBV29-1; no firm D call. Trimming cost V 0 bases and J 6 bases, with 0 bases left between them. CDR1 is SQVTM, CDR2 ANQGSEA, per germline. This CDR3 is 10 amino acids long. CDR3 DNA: TGCAGCGTTGAAGAAAACATTCAGTACTTC. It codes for CSVEENIQYF.